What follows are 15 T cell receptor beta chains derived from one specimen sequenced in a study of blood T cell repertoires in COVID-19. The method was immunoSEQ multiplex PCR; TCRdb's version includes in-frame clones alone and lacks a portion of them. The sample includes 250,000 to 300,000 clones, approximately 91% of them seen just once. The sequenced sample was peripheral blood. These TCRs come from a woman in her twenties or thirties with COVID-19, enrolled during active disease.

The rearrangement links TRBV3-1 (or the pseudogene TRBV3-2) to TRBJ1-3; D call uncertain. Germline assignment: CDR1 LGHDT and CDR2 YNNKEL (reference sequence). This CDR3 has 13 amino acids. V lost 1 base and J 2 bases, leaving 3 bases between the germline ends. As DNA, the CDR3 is TGTGCCAGCAGCCAAGCTACTGGAAACACCATATATTTT. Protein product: CASSQATGNTIYF.

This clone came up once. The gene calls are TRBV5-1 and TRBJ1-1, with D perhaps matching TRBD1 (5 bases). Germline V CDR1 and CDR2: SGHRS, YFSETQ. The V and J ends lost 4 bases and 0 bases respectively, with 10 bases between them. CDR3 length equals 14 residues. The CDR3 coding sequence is TGCGCCAGCAGCAGGGGTCCCCTGAACACTGAAGCTTTCTTT. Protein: CASSRGPLNTEAFF.

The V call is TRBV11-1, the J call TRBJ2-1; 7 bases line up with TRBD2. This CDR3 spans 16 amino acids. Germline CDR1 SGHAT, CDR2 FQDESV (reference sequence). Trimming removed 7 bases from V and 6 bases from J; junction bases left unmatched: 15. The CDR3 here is CASTIQGGLVSNEQFF. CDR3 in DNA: TGTGCCAGCACCATCCAGGGAGGACTAGTTTCCAATGAGCAGTTCTTC.

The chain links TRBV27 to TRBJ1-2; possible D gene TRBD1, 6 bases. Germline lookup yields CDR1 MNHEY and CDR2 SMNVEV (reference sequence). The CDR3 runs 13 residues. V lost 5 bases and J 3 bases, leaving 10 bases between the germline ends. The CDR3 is CASSRTADYGYTF. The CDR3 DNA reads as TGTGCCAGCAGTCGGACAGCCGACTATGGCTACACCTTC.

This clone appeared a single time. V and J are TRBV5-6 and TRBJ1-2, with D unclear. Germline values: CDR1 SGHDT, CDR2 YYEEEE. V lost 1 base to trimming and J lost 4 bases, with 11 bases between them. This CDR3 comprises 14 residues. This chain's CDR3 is CASSLNGLGYGYTF. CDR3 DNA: TGTGCCAGCAGCTTGAATGGACTCGGCTATGGCTACACCTTC.

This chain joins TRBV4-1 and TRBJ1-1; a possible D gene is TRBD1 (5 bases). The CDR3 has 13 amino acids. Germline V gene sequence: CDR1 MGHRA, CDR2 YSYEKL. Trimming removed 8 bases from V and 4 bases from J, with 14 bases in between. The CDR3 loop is CASLQQGGTEAFF. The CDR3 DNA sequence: TGCGCCAGCTTACAGCAGGGAGGCACTGAAGCTTTCTTT.

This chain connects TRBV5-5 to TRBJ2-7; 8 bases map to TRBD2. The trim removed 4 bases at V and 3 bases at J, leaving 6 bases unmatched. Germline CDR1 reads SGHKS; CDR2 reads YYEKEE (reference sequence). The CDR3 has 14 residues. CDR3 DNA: TGTGCCAGCAGCAGGGACGGGGGGGACTACGAGCAGTACTTC. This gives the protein CASSRDGGDYEQYF.

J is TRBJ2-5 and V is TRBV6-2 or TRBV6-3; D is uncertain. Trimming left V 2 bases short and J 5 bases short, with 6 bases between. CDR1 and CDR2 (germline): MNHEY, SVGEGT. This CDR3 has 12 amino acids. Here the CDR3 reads CASSYPRETQYF. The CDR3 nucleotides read TGTGCCAGCAGTTACCCGAGGGAGACCCAGTACTTC.

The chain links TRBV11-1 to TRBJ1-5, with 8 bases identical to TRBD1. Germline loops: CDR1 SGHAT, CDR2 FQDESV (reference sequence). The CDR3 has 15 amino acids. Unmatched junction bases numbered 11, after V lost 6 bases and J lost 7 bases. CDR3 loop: CASSLTQGAEQPQHF. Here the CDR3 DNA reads TGTGCCAGCAGTCTTACGCAGGGGGCAGAGCAGCCCCAGCATTTT.

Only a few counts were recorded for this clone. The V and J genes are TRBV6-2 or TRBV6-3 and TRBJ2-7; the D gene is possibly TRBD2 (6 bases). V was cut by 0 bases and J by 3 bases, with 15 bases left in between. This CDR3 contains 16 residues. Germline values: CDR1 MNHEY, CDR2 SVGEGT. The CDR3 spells CASSYSAAGRDYEQYF. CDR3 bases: TGTGCCAGCAGTTACTCCGCGGCGGGACGGGACTACGAGCAGTACTTC.

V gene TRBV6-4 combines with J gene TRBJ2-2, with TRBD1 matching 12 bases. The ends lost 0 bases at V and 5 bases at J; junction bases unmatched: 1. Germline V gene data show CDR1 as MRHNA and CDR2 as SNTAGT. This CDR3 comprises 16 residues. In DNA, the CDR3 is TGTGCCAGCAGTGACTCGGGACAGGGGGCAACCGGGGAGCTGTTTTTT. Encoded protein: CASSDSGQGATGELFF.

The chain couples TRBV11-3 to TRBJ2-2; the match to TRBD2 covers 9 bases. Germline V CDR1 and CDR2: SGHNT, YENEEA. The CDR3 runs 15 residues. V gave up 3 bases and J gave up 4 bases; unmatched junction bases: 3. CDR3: CASSFRSGSTGELFF. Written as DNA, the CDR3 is TGTGCCAGCAGCTTTCGTAGCGGGAGCACCGGGGAGCTGTTTTTT.

CDR3 nucleotide sequence: TGTGCCAGCAGCCCCCGGACAGGGACTTTTGGAAACACCATATATTTT. Protein: CASSPRTGTFGNTIYF. This chain uses TRBV7-6 with TRBJ1-3, with 8 bases aligning to TRBD1. Germline V lookup: CDR1 SGHVS, CDR2 FNYEAQ. The V gene end was trimmed by 5 bases and the J gene end by 3 bases; junction bases not matched to a gene: 9. The CDR3 is 16 residues long.

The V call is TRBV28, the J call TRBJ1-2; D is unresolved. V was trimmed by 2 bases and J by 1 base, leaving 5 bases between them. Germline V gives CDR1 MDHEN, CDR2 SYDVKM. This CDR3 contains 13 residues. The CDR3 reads CASSLEYNYGYTF. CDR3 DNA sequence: TGTGCCAGCAGTTTAGAGTATAACTATGGCTACACCTTC.

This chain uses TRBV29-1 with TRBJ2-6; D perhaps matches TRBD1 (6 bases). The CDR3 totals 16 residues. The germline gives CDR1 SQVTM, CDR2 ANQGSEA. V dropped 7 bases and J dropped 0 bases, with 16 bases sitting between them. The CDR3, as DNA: TGCAGCGCAGGGGTGCTAATTGCCTCTGGGGCCAACGTCCTGACTTTC. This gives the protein CSAGVLIASGANVLTF.